Below, 32 T cell receptor beta chains from the same sample are listed, as sequenced in a study of blood T cells in healthy people across ages. With a J-beta primer mix and a sample-barcoded 5' primer, a second PCR ran 7 to 11 cycles. TCRdb re-analysed the 5' RACE reads in MiXCR, keeping a single row per CDR3 protein. Here the sample spans 600,000 to 850,000 distinct CDR3 sequences, 43% being singletons. Sequencing was done on a sample of blood. Source of these receptors: a woman in her fifties or sixties in good health.

The rearrangement joins TRBV6-1 to TRBJ2-1, with D possibly TRBD1 on 6 matching bases. This CDR3 contains 16 residues. Trimming stripped 1 base from V and 2 bases from J, with 12 bases between. The germline V gene encodes CDR1 MNHNS and CDR2 SASEGT. The CDR3 DNA reads TGTGCCAGCAGTGAAGGGGGGACACCCCCCTACAATGAGCAGTTCTTC. The encoded protein is CASSEGGTPPYNEQFF.

Concerning this clonotype itself: One end of the junction fails to match germline, which may point to a read error. The chain carries TRBV4-3 and TRBJ2-1, with 13 positions matching TRBD2. CDR3 length equals 18 residues. Germline assignment: CDR1 LGHNA and CDR2 YSLEER. The CDR3 nucleotides read TGCGCCAGCGGCCAAGCAGGGGGACTAGCGGGAACCTACAATGAGCAGTTCTTC. This encodes CASGQAGGLAGTYNEQFF.

The genes are TRBV7-2 and TRBJ2-6; D unresolved. This CDR3 spans 19 amino acids. Germline-derived CDR1 and CDR2 are SGHTA and FQGNSA. V gave up 1 base and J gave up 3 bases, with 19 bases separating them. This CDR3 reads CASSLVSGRSLGGANVLTF. The CDR3 nucleotides are TGTGCCAGCAGCTTAGTTTCGGGCAGGTCCTTAGGTGGGGCCAACGTCCTGACTTTC.

The chain recombines TRBV6-2 or TRBV6-3 with TRBJ1-4; 7 bases align to TRBD1. This CDR3 contains 14 residues. V shed 6 bases and J 3 bases; nucleotides not matched to a gene: 4. The germline CDR1 and CDR2 sequences are MNHEY and SVGEGT. This chain's CDR3 is CASRSTGSNEKLFF. The CDR3 DNA reads TGTGCCAGCAGATCGACAGGGTCTAATGAAAAACTGTTTTTT.

The CDR3 spells CSAREGGFGNTIYF. DNA for the CDR3: TGCAGTGCTAGGGAGGGGGGCTTTGGAAACACCATATATTTT. This sequence joins TRBV20-1 and TRBJ1-3; possibly TRBD1 for D (6 bases). V lost 3 bases and J 3 bases, leaving 12 bases between the germline ends. Germline V lookup: CDR1 DFQATT, CDR2 SNEGSKA (reference sequence). The CDR3 covers 14 residues.

This clonotype turned up a few times. J is TRBJ2-7 and V is TRBV6-2 or TRBV6-3, with D maybe TRBD2 (5 bases). CDR1 MNHEY and CDR2 SVGEGT come from the germline V gene. The V end was cut by 5 bases, the J end by 4 bases, with 18 bases between. The CDR3 is 15 amino acids. For the CDR3, the DNA is TGTGCCAGCAGTCCCCGTCCATCGGGGATTTACGAGCAGTACTTC. Protein sequence: CASSPRPSGIYEQYF.

The rearrangement uses TRBV12-3 or TRBV12-4 and TRBJ2-7, with D tentatively TRBD2 (7 bases). There are 15 residues in the CDR3. V lost 7 bases to trimming and J lost 7 bases, with 23 bases between them. The CDR3 here is CASNMGASGSNEQYF. DNA for the CDR3: TGTGCCAGCAATATGGGGGCTAGCGGAAGTAATGAGCAGTACTTC.

There are a few counts of this clonotype. The chain is built from TRBV7-9 and TRBJ2-2, with 7 bases aligning to TRBD2. The CDR3 runs 16 residues. Per the germline V gene, CDR1 is SEHNR and CDR2 is FQNEAQ (reference sequence). V shed 7 bases, J shed 1 base, and the junction held 9 bases outside the gene matches. The CDR3 reads CASTPREGENTGELFF. The CDR3 DNA reads TGTGCCAGCACCCCCAGGGAGGGAGAGAACACCGGGGAGCTGTTTTTT.

This clonotype came up a few times. The V gene is TRBV28, the J gene TRBJ2-1; TRBD2 agrees at 13 bases. The CDR3 is made up of 14 amino acids. V was clipped by 7 bases and J by 7 bases; unmatched bases: 4. Germline loops: CDR1 MDHEN, CDR2 SYDVKM. CDR3 coding DNA: TGTGCCAGCATGGGGACTAGCGGGATGAATGAGCAGTTCTTC. Translating it yields CASMGTSGMNEQFF.

The chain joins TRBV20-1 to TRBJ2-7, with 11 bases identical to TRBD2. V lost 3 bases to trimming and J lost 7 bases; unmatched junction nucleotides: 8. The CDR3 covers 14 residues. Germline CDR1 and CDR2: DFQATT and SNEGSKA (reference sequence). The CDR3 loop is CSASTSGGSWEQYF. The CDR3 coding sequence is TGCAGTGCTAGCACTAGCGGGGGTAGTTGGGAGCAGTACTTC.

The V call is TRBV20-1, the J call TRBJ2-7; the D is unclear. The CDR3 covers 14 residues. Trimming took off 2 bases at V and 1 base at J, with 12 bases between the two ends. Germline V CDR1 and CDR2: DFQATT, SNEGSKA (reference sequence). DNA for the CDR3: TGCAGTGCTAGACCTCCTGGGCGGTCCTACGAGCAGTACTTC. It codes for CSARPPGRSYEQYF.

The sample holds many counts of this clonotype. The chain carries TRBV27 and TRBJ1-2, with D perhaps matching TRBD1 (5 bases). In germline, CDR1 is MNHEY, CDR2 SMNVEV (reference sequence). There are 14 residues in the CDR3. Between the trimmed V and J ends, which lost 2 bases and 4 bases, there was a span of 11 bases. CDR3 sequence: CASSLDIGGYGYTF. DNA of the CDR3: TGTGCCAGCAGTTTAGACATCGGGGGCTATGGCTACACCTTC.

Turning to this clonotype: An end of the junction differs from the germline gene, which may be a read error. The rearrangement joins TRBV29-1 to TRBJ2-5, with TRBD2 matching over 7 bases. The germline CDR1 and CDR2 sequences are SQVTM and ANQGSEA. The CDR3 is 13 residues long. The CDR3, as DNA: TGCGGCGTTTCGGGGGGTAATCAAGAGACCCAGTACTTC. It yields the protein CGVSGGNQETQYF. Full variable domain (missing parts from reference TRBV29-1 and TRBJ2-5): SAVISQKPSRDICQRGTSLTIQCQVDSQVTMMFWYRQQPGQSLTLIATANQGSEATYESGFVIDKFPISRPNLTFSTLTVSNMSPEDSSIYLCGVSGGNQETQYFGPGTRLLVL.

In its sample, this clonotype was seen a few times. This chain joins TRBV24-1 and TRBJ2-7; possibly TRBD1 for D (5 bases). Germline assignment: CDR1 KGHDR and CDR2 SFDVKD. V lost 4 bases to trimming and J lost 1 base, with 7 bases between them. The CDR3 covers 13 residues. The CDR3 bases are TGTGCCACCAGTGACCCAGGGTCCTACGAGCAGTACTTC. Residues: CATSDPGSYEQYF.

The chain recombines TRBV2 with TRBJ1-1; D uncertain. Trimming shortened V by 7 bases and J by 8 bases, and 17 bases separated the two germline ends. This CDR3 has 13 residues. The germline CDR1 and CDR2 sequences are SNHLY and FYNNEI. The CDR3 protein is CASTPRVSGEAFF. The CDR3 DNA follows: TGTGCCAGCACCCCCCGGGTTAGCGGAGAAGCTTTCTTT. Filled out from reference TRBV2 and TRBJ1-1, the complete variable domain reads EPEVTQTPSHQVTQMGQEVILRCVPISNHLYFYWYRQILGQKVEFLVSFYNNEISEKSEIFDDQFSVERPDGSNFTLKIRSTKLEDSAMYFCASTPRVSGEAFFGQGTRLTVV.

The chain combines TRBV20-1 with TRBJ2-3; D possibly corresponds to TRBD2 (5 bases). This CDR3 has 12 amino acids. V was pared by 4 bases and J by 3 bases, with 8 bases between. Germline-derived CDR1 and CDR2 are DFQATT and SNEGSKA (reference sequence). The CDR3 sequence is CSAILATDTQYF. The CDR3 bases are TGCAGTGCTATTCTAGCAACAGATACGCAGTATTTT.

This clonotype has just a few counts. The chain uses TRBV20-1 and TRBJ2-3; tentatively, D is TRBD1 (6 bases). Per the germline V gene, CDR1 is DFQATT and CDR2 is SNEGSKA (reference sequence). V gave up 5 bases and J gave up 6 bases, with 21 bases separating them. This CDR3 is built from 15 residues. The CDR3 region has the DNA TGCAGTGCTTATCGGGACACATTAGTGGGTGATACGCAGTATTTT. It is translated as CSAYRDTLVGDTQYF.

The chain combines TRBV28 with TRBJ2-7; TRBD2 is a possible D gene (6 bases). Per the germline V gene, CDR1 is MDHEN and CDR2 is SYDVKM. The length of the CDR3 is 12 residues. Trimming pared 7 bases from V and 4 bases from J, leaving 11 bases between. CDR3 DNA sequence: TGTGCCAGCAACCCCGGGGGTTACGAGCAGTACTTC. Its translation is CASNPGGYEQYF.

This clonotype has a handful of counts. This chain joins TRBV7-2 and TRBJ2-3; TRBD1 matches 7 bases. V was pared by 5 bases and J by 4 bases, with 9 bases of the junction left unmatched. This CDR3 contains 15 residues. The V gene's germline CDR1 is SGHTA and CDR2 FQGNSA. The CDR3 loop is CASSLTGNGADTQYF. As DNA, the CDR3 is TGTGCCAGCAGCCTGACAGGGAATGGCGCAGATACGCAGTATTTT.

This rearrangement joins TRBV5-1 to TRBJ1-2, with 9 nucleotides matching TRBD1. The V segment lost 4 bases and the J segment 3 bases; nucleotides outside the gene matches: 4. Per the germline V gene, CDR1 is SGHRS and CDR2 is YFSETQ. This CDR3 is built from 14 residues. As DNA, the CDR3 is TGCGCCAGCAGCGACACAGGGGGCGACTATGGCTACACCTTC. Protein sequence: CASSDTGGDYGYTF.

This clonotype has more than one count but fewer than ten. This chain joins TRBV27 and TRBJ2-1, with 7 bases lining up with TRBD2. The CDR3 extends over 17 amino acids. After removal of 6 bases from V and 4 bases from J, the junction contained 15 bases not matched to a gene. CDR1 MNHEY and CDR2 SMNVEV come from the germline V gene (reference sequence). The CDR3 loop is CASSPPPGGQLYNEQFF. The DNA for the CDR3 is TGTGCCAGCAGCCCCCCCCCGGGAGGACAACTGTACAATGAGCAGTTCTTC.

There are many counts of this clonotype. J is TRBJ2-5 and V is TRBV2, with 9 bases matching TRBD1. The length of the CDR3 is 12 residues. V lost 2 bases to trimming and J lost 12 bases; unmatched junction nucleotides: 4. Germline assignment: CDR1 SNHLY and CDR2 FYNNEI. The CDR3 DNA reads TGTGCCAGCAGTGAAACGCGGGACAGGGAGTACTTC. Its protein product is CASSETRDREYF.

The count of this clonotype is one. The chain is built from TRBV6-1 and TRBJ2-1; 8 positions agree with TRBD2. The CDR3 length is 15 residues. Germline V gene data show CDR1 as MNHNS and CDR2 as SASEGT. V lost 5 bases to trimming and J lost 8 bases; unmatched junction nucleotides: 11. The CDR3: CASSREISGSDEQFF. The DNA of the CDR3 is TGTGCCAGCAGTCGAGAAATAAGCGGGAGCGATGAGCAGTTCTTC.

The table lists this clonotype with a few counts. J is TRBJ2-1 and V is TRBV12-3 or TRBV12-4, with TRBD2 as a possible D gene (5 bases). The CDR3 spans 13 residues. V was shortened by 10 bases and J by 4 bases, with 14 bases between the two germline ends. DNA for the CDR3: TGTGCCACCTCGAATACTAGGTACAATGAGCAGTTCTTC. It codes for CATSNTRYNEQFF.

The gene calls are TRBV27 and TRBJ1-4, with D perhaps matching TRBD1 (5 bases). Trimming stripped 4 bases from V and 8 bases from J, with 17 bases between. The length of the CDR3 is 15 residues. The germline V gene encodes CDR1 MNHEY and CDR2 SMNVEV (reference sequence). CDR3 residues: CASSSSFGEGEKLFF. CDR3 DNA sequence: TGTGCCAGCAGTTCCTCATTCGGAGAGGGGGAAAAACTGTTTTTT.

This clonotype appeared a few times. The chain is built from TRBV7-2 and TRBJ2-5; D is perhaps TRBD2 (5 bases). The CDR3 sequence is 16 residues long. The germline V gene has CDR1 SGHTA and CDR2 FQGNSA. V lost 3 bases, J lost 5 bases, and 19 bases lay in between. CDR3 bases: TGTGCCAGCAGCTTCCTGGGAGCGTCCCGGAGGGAGACCCAGTACTTC. This translates into CASSFLGASRRETQYF.

The chain is built from TRBV20-1 and TRBJ1-2; D is unresolved. The CDR3 loop spans 13 amino acids. Germline V lookup: CDR1 DFQATT, CDR2 SNEGSKA (reference sequence). Trimming shortened V by 0 bases and J by 2 bases, and 7 bases separated the two germline ends. The CDR3 is CSARDIGNYGYTF. The CDR3 DNA sequence: TGCAGTGCTAGAGACATAGGGAACTATGGCTACACCTTC.

V usage is TRBV5-1 and J usage is TRBJ2-6, with 7 bases lining up with TRBD1. This CDR3 is 17 amino acids long. The V and J ends lost 4 bases and 0 bases, in that order; junction bases with no gene match: 7. CDR1 SGHRS and CDR2 YFSETQ come from the germline V gene. CDR3 amino acids: CASSEGQFSSGANVLTF. CDR3 coding DNA: TGCGCCAGCAGCGAGGGACAGTTCAGCTCTGGGGCCAACGTCCTGACTTTC.

With regard to this clonotype: At one end the junction does not follow the germline gene, possibly because of a read error. The V and J genes are TRBV6-1 and TRBJ1-2, with D unclear. CDR3 length: 14 residues. Germline V CDR1 and CDR2: MNHNS, SASEGT. As DNA, the CDR3 is TGCGCCAGCAGTGTCCACTCGGGCCGATATGGCTACACCTTC. It encodes CASSVHSGRYGYTF.

This clonotype was counted between two and nine times. V is TRBV20-1 and J is TRBJ2-7; 9 bases match TRBD2. The germline CDR1 and CDR2 sequences are DFQATT and SNEGSKA (reference sequence). Trimming cost V 3 bases and J 3 bases; bases outside gene matches: 9. This CDR3 contains 15 residues. The CDR3: CSARGSGSPDYEQYF. The CDR3 bases are TGCAGTGCTAGGGGTAGCGGGAGTCCCGACTACGAGCAGTACTTC.

The gene calls are TRBV4-1 and TRBJ1-4; the match to TRBD1 covers 7 bases. Germline CDR1 reads MGHRA; CDR2 reads YSYEKL. The CDR3 runs 14 residues. Unmatched junction bases numbered 2, after V lost 3 bases and J lost 4 bases. CDR3 in amino acids: CASSQGTDNEKLFF. The CDR3 DNA reads TGCGCCAGCAGCCAGGGGACAGATAATGAAAAACTGTTTTTT.

The rearrangement links TRBV24-1 to TRBJ2-1, with 12 positions matching TRBD2. V shed 2 bases, J shed 6 bases, and the junction held 4 bases outside the gene matches. CDR1 KGHDR and CDR2 SFDVKD come from the germline V gene. The CDR3 loop spans 16 amino acids. The CDR3 region is CATSDSTSGSLNEQFF. CDR3 DNA sequence: TGTGCCACCAGTGATTCGACTAGCGGGAGCCTCAATGAGCAGTTCTTC.